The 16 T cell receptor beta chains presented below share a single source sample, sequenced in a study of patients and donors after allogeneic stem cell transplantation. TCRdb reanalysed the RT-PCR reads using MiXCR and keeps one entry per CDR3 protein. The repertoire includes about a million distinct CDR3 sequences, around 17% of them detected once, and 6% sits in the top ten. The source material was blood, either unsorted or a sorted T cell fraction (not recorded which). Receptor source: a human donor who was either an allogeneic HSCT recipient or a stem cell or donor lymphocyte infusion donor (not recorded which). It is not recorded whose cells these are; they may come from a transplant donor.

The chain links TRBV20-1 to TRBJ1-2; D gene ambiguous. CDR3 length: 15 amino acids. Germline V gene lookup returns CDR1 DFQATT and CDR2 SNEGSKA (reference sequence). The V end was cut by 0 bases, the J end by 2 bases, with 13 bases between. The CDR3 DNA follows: TGCAGTGCTAGAGATCCGCAGAAGGAGAACTATGGCTACACCTTC. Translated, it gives CSARDPQKENYGYTF.

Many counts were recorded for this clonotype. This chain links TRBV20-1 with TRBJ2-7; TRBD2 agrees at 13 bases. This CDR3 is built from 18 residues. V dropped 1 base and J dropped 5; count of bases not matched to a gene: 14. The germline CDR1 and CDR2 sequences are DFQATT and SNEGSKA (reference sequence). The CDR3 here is CSARVPGRTSGSYNEQYF. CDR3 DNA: TGCAGTGCTAGAGTCCCAGGAAGGACTAGCGGGAGCTATAACGAGCAGTACTTC.

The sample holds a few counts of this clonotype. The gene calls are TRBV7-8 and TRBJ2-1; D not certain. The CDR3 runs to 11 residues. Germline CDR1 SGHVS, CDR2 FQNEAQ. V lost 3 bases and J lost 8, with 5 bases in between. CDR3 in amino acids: CASSFEHEQFF. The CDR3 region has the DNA TGTGCCAGCAGCTTTGAGCATGAGCAGTTCTTC.

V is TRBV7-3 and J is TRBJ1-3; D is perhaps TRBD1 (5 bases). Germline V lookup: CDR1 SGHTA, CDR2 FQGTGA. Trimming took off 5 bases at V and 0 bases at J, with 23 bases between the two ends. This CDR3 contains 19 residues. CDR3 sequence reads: CASSLPPSGTVPSGNTIYF. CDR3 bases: TGTGCCAGCAGCCTGCCCCCCTCCGGGACGGTACCCTCTGGAAACACCATATATTTT.

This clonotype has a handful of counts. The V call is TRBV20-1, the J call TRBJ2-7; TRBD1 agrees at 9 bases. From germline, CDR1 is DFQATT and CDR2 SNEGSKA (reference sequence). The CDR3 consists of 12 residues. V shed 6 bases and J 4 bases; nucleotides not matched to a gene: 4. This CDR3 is CSAATGGYEQYF. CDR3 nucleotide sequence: TGCAGTGCAGCGACAGGGGGGTACGAGCAGTACTTC.

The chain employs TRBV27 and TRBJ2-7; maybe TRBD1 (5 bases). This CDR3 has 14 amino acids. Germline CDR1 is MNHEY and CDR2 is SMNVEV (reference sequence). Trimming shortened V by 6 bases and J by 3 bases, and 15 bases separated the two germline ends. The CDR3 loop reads CASSLGAAVYEQYF. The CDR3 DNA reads TGTGCCAGCAGCTTAGGGGCAGCTGTCTACGAGCAGTACTTC.

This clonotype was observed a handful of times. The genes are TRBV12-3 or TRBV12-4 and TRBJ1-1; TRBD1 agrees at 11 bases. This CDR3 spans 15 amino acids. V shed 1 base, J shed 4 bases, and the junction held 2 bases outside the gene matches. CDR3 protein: CASSLGTGGTTEAFF. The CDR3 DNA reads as TGTGCCAGCAGTTTAGGGACAGGGGGCACCACTGAAGCTTTCTTT.

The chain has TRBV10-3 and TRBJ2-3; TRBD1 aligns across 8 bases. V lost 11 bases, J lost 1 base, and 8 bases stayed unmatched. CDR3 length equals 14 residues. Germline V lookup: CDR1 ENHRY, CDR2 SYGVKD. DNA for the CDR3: TGTGCCTCTGCAGGGGGCGCGGGCACAGATACGCAGTATTTT. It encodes CASAGGAGTDTQYF.

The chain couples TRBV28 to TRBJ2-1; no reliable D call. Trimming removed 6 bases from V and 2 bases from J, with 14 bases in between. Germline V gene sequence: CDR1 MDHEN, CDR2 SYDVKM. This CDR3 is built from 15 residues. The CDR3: CASSLATAPYNEQFF. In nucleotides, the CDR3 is TGTGCCAGCAGCCTCGCGACCGCGCCCTACAATGAGCAGTTCTTC.

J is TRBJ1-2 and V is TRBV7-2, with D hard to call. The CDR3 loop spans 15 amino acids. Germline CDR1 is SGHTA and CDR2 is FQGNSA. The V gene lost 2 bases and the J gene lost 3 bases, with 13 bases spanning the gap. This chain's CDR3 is CASSLYLPDDYGYTF. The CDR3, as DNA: TGTGCCAGCAGCTTATACCTACCCGATGACTATGGCTACACCTTC. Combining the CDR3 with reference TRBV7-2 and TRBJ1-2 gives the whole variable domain GAGVSQSPSNKVTEKGKDVELRCDPISGHTALYWYRQSLGQGLEFLIYFQGNSAPDKSGLPSDRFSAERTGGSVSTLTIQRTQQEDSAVYLCASSLYLPDDYGYTFGSGTRLTVV.

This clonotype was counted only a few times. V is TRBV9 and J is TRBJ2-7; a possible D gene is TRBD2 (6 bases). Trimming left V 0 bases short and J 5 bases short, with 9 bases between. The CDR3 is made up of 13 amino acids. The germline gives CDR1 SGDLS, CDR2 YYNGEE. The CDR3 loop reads CASSVGLGNEQYF. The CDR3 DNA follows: TGTGCCAGCAGCGTAGGACTAGGGAACGAGCAGTACTTC. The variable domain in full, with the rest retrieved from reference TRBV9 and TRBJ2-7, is DSGVTQTPKHLITATGQRVTLRCSPRSGDLSVYWYQQSLDQGLQFLIQYYNGEERAKGNILERFSAQQFPDLHSELNLSSLELGDSALYFCASSVGLGNEQYFGPGTRLTVT.

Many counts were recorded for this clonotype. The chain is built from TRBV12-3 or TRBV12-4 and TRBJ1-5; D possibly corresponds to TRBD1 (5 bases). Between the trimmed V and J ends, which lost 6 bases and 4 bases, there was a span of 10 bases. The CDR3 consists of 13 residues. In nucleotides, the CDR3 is TGTGCCAGCAGCCTGACAGTAAATCAGCCCCAGCATTTT. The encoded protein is CASSLTVNQPQHF.

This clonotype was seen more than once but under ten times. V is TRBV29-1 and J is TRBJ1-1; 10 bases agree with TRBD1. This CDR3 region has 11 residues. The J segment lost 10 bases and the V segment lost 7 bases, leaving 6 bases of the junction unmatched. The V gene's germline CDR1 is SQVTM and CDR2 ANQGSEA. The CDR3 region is CSDRQGARAFF. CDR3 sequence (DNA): TGCAGCGACCGACAGGGGGCGCGAGCTTTCTTT.

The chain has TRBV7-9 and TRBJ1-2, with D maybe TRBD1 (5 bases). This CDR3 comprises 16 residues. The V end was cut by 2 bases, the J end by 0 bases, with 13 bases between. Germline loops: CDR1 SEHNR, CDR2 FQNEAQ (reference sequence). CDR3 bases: TGTGCCAGCAGCTTATGGGGCAGGCCACCTAACTATGGCTACACCTTC. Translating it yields CASSLWGRPPNYGYTF.

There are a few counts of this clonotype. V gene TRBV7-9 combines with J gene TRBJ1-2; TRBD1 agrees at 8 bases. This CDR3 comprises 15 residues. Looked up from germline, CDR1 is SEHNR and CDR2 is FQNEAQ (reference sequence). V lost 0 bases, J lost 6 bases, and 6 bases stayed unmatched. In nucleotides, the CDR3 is TGTGCCAGCAGCTTAGCCCGCGGACAGGGACATGGCTACACCTTC. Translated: CASSLARGQGHGYTF.

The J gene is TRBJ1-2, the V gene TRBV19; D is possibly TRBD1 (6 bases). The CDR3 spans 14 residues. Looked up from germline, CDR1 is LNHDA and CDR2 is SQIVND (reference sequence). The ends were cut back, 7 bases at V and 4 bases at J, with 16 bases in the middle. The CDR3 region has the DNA TGTGCCAGTACTACCGGGACACCTGCCTATGGCTACACCTTC. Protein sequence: CASTTGTPAYGYTF.